Each of the 3 T cell receptor beta chains below was sequenced from the same sample in a study of shared clonotypes between healthy human individuals. TCRdb's table, derived via immunoSEQ multiplex PCR, lists solely in-frame clones and lacks some. Seen here are 400,000 to 550,000 clones, 70% to 80% observed once, and the top ten hold 9.5% to 15%. Sequenced input: PBMCs. All receptors come from a woman between 40 and 50 years old in good health. Some clones in this sample may be carry-over from other donors' samples.

This clone was detected a few times. This CDR3 is also generated by other DNA sequences in the sample. The chain combines TRBV18 with TRBJ2-7; 11 nucleotides agree with TRBD1. V shed 6 bases and J 1 base; nucleotides not matched to a gene: 5. The CDR3 covers 15 residues. Germline CDR1 is KGHSH and CDR2 is LQKENI. The CDR3 DNA sequence: TGTGCCAGCTCCCCGGGACAGGGGGGGTCCTACGAGCAGTACTTC. This codes for CASSPGQGGSYEQYF.

The chain recombines TRBV2 with TRBJ1-1; D is unclear. Germline CDR1 reads SNHLY; CDR2 reads FYNNEI. V lost 5 bases, J lost 0 bases, and 7 bases lay in between. This CDR3 comprises 13 residues. CDR3: CASSLLLNTEAFF. The CDR3 DNA sequence: TGTGCCAGCAGTCTCCTGCTGAACACTGAAGCTTTCTTT.

This chain joins TRBV27 and TRBJ2-7; 8 bases fit TRBD1. After removal of 6 bases from V and 7 bases from J, the junction contained 5 bases not matched to a gene. This CDR3 is 12 amino acids long. Germline V gene lookup returns CDR1 MNHEY and CDR2 SMNVEV (reference sequence). The CDR3 reads CASSQGAREQYF. For the CDR3, the DNA is TGTGCCAGCAGCCAGGGGGCGCGTGAGCAGTACTTC.